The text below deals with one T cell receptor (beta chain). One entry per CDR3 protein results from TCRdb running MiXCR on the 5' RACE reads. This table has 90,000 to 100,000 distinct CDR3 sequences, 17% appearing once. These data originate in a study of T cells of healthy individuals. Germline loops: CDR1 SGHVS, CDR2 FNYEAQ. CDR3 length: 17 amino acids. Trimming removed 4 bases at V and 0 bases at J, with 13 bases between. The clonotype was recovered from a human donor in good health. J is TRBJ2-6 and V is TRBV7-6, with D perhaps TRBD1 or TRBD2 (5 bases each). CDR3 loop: CASSSVKGSSGANVLTF. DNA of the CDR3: TGTGCCAGCAGCTCCGTTAAGGGGAGCTCTGGGGCCAACGTCCTGACTTTC.